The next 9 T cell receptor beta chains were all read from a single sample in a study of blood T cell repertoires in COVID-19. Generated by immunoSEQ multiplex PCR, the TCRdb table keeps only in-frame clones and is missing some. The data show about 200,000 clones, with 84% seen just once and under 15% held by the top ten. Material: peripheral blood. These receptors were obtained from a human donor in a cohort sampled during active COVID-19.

As DNA, the CDR3 is TGCGCCAGCAGCCCCGGCGTTGCGAGCGGACAAGAGACCCAGTACTTC. Protein sequence: CASSPGVASGQETQYF. V is TRBV5-1 and J is TRBJ2-5; D is perhaps TRBD2 (5 bases). V was cut by 4 bases and J by 2 bases, with 18 bases left in between. The CDR3 loop spans 16 amino acids. The germline gives CDR1 SGHRS, CDR2 YFSETQ. The whole variable domain, remainder taken from reference TRBV5-1 and TRBJ2-5, is KAGVTQTPRYLIKTRGQQVTLSCSPISGHRSVSWYQQTPGQGLQFLFEYFSETQRNKGNFPGRFSGRQFSNSRSEMNVSTLELGDSALYLCASSPGVASGQETQYFGPGTRLLVL.

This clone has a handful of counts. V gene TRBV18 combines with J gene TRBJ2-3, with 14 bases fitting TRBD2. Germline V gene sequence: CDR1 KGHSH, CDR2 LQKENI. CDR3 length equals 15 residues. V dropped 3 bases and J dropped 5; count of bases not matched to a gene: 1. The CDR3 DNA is TGTGCCAGCTCACCGACTAGCGGGAGGGTAGATACGCAGTATTTT. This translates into CASSPTSGRVDTQYF.

CDR3 region: CASSGRDNLNTEAFF. CDR3 in DNA: TGTGCCAGCAGTGGTCGGGACAACCTGAACACTGAAGCTTTCTTT. The chain joins TRBV6-6 to TRBJ1-1, with D perhaps TRBD1 (6 bases). Between the trimmed V and J ends, which lost 5 bases and 0 bases, there was a span of 13 bases. The germline CDR1 and CDR2 sequences are MNHNY and SVGAGI (reference sequence). The CDR3 is made up of 15 amino acids.

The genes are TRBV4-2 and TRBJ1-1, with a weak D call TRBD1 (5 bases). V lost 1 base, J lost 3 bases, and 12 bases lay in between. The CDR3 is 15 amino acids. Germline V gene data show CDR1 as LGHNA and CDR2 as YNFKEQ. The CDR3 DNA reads TGTGCCAGCAGCCAAGTAGGGGCGCGTGACACTGAAGCTTTCTTT. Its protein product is CASSQVGARDTEAFF.

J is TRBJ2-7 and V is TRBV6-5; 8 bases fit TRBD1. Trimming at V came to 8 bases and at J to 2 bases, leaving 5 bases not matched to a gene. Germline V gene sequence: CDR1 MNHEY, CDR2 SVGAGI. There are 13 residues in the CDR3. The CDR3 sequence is CASGTGRTYEQYF. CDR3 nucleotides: TGTGCCAGCGGGACAGGACGGACCTACGAGCAGTACTTC.

CDR3 nucleotide sequence: TGCGCCAGCAGCCCCCAGGACAGGTTTGGCGAAAAACTGTTTTTT. Its translation is CASSPQDRFGEKLFF. The V and J genes are TRBV5-1 and TRBJ1-4; 7 bases map to TRBD1. CDR1 is SGHRS and CDR2 is YFSETQ in the germline V gene. V gave up 4 bases and J gave up 8 bases; unmatched junction bases: 11. CDR3 length: 15 amino acids.

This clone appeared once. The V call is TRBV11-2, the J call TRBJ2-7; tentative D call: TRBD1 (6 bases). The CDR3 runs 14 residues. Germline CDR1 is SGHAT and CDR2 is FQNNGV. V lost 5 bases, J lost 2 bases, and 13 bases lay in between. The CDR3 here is CASSRDRTTYEQYF. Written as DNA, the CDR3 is TGTGCCAGCAGCCGTGACAGGACAACCTACGAGCAGTACTTC.

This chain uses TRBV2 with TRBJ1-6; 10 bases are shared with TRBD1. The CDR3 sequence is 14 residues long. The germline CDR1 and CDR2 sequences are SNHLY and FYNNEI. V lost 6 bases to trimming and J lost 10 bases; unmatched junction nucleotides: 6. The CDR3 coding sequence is TGTGCCAGCAGGAGGGACAGGGGTAGATCACCCCTCCACTTT. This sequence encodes CASRRDRGRSPLHF.

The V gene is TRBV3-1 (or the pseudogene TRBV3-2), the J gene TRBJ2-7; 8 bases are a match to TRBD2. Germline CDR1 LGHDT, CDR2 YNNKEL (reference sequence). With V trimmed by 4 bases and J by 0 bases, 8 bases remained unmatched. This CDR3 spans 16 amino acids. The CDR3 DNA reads TGTGCCAGCAGCCCGAATCTAGCGGGCCTCTCCTACGAGCAGTACTTC. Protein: CASSPNLAGLSYEQYF.